This T cell receptor beta chain was identified during a study of blood T cell repertoires in COVID-19. Overall study context: The samples span acute and convalescent COVID-19 from the United States, Italy and Spain. Nucleic acid was either cDNA or gDNA, and it came from T cells, B-cell-depleted T cells, or PBMCs.

Participants, about 18 to 90 years old, spanned some 23 US areas. The germline CDR1 and CDR2 sequences are SEHNR and FQNEAQ (reference sequence). The CDR3 loop spans 15 amino acids. With 3 bases removed from V and 2 bases from J, the gap between germline ends came to 10 bases. As processed by the authors: Amplification with reference gene primers provided the estimates of nucleated cell counts. The protocol was immunoSEQ multiplex PCR, while the TCRdb copy is restricted to in-frame clones and leaves out a portion. V, J and clone size were drawn from that table, and D and trimming were deduced from the DNA. The sample consists of around 270,000 clones, over 80% of them appearing once.

Sequencing was done on a sample of PBMCs or T cells enriched from blood (not recorded which). The source is a woman in her forties who had been exposed to COVID-19. The rearrangement uses TRBV7-9 and TRBJ2-2, with D uncertain. The chain's CDR3 is CASSFGSPNTGELFF. CDR3 DNA sequence: TGTGCCAGCAGCTTCGGTAGCCCCAACACCGGGGAGCTGTTTTTT.